The rows below give T cell receptor beta chains drawn from one sample of a study of blood T cell repertoires in COVID-19. Profiled with immunoSEQ multiplex PCR; TCRdb holds only in-frame clones, not every one. Among roughly 200,000 clones listed, around 84% were seen once. Specimen: PBMCs or T cells enriched from blood (not recorded which). These receptors were obtained from a man aged 40-49 years who had recovered from COVID-19. Both conserved end residues are part of each CDR3. The D gene is left open where the match is weak. Not every row has a clone size; where given, it reads once, few, many or a size class.

abundance	v_gene	j_gene	d_gene	CDR3aa	CDR3nt
.	TRBV9	TRBJ2-7	TRBD1	CASSAAGTGPYEQYF	TGTGCCAGCAGCGCGGCCGGGACAGGACCCTACGAGCAGTACTTC
.	TRBV6-1	TRBJ2-7	.	CASSEDRVKQYF	TGTGCCAGCAGTGAAGACAGGGTGAAGCAGTACTTC
.	TRBV5-6	TRBJ2-7	TRBD1	CASSWTGVTFYEQYF	TGTGCCAGCAGCTGGACAGGAGTTACTTTCTACGAGCAGTACTTC
.	TRBV11-3	TRBJ1-5	TRBD1	CASSLESRDSGQPQHF	TGTGCCAGCAGCTTAGAAAGTAGGGACAGCGGTCAGCCCCAGCATTTT
.	TRBV6-5	TRBJ2-7	TRBD1	CASSPGQGPTYEQYF	TGTGCCAGCAGCCCGGGACAGGGGCCTACCTACGAGCAGTACTTC
.	TRBV30	TRBJ2-7	TRBD2	CAWRKTSGGLYEQYF	TGTGCCTGGAGGAAAACTAGCGGGGGTCTCTACGAGCAGTACTTC
.	TRBV12-3/TRBV12-4	TRBJ2-7	.	CASSFSSPHEQYF	TGTGCCAGCAGTTTTAGCTCCCCCCACGAGCAGTACTTC
.	TRBV29-1	TRBJ2-1	TRBD1	CSVEGPGTGFNEQFF	TGCAGCGTTGAAGGCCCCGGGACAGGGTTCAATGAGCAGTTCTTC
.	TRBV24-1	TRBJ2-7	TRBD1	CATSDGVQGASEQYF	TGTGCCACCAGTGATGGGGTGCAGGGGGCGAGTGAGCAGTACTTC
.	TRBV7-8	TRBJ2-1	TRBD2	CASSLAGGGNEQFF	TGTGCCAGCAGTCTAGCGGGAGGGGGCAATGAGCAGTTCTTC
.	TRBV6-2/TRBV6-3	TRBJ2-3	TRBD2	CASSYDREGRVTDTQYF	TGTGCCAGCAGTTACGATCGGGAGGGCCGAGTCACAGATACGCAGTATTTT
.	TRBV5-4	TRBJ1-6	TRBD1	CASSLTGVDSPLHF	TGTGCCAGCAGCCTAACAGGGGTAGATTCACCCCTCCACTTT
.	TRBV5-4	TRBJ2-4	.	CASSFKGFWTKNIQYF	TGTGCCAGCAGCTTCAAGGGGTTTTGGACCAAAAACATTCAGTACTTC
.	TRBV7-2	TRBJ1-1	.	CASSYQGGTEAFF	TGTGCCAGCAGCTATCAGGGAGGAACTGAAGCTTTCTTT
.	TRBV30	TRBJ1-3	.	CAWSVSRYSGNTIYF	TGTGCCTGGAGTGTGAGCCGCTACTCTGGAAACACCATATATTTT
.	TRBV5-1	TRBJ2-1	TRBD2	CASSVAGSSYNEQFF	TGCGCCAGCAGCGTAGCGGGAAGCTCCTACAATGAGCAGTTCTTC
.	TRBV9	TRBJ2-1	TRBD2	CASSAGGDFGFDEQFF	TGTGCCAGCAGCGCCGGGGGGGACTTCGGATTCGATGAGCAGTTCTTC
.	TRBV6-5	TRBJ2-2	.	CASSYAGEVTGELFF	TGTGCCAGCAGTTATGCCGGAGAGGTCACCGGGGAGCTGTTTTTT
.	TRBV7-2	TRBJ2-2	.	CASSKRQPNTGELFF	TGTGCCAGCAGCAAGAGACAGCCGAACACCGGGGAGCTGTTTTTT
.	TRBV29-1	TRBJ1-2	TRBD1	CSVGGQGTSYTF	TGCAGCGTGGGGGGACAGGGAACAAGCTACACCTTC
.	TRBV30	TRBJ2-7	.	CAWSPPVGWAYEQYF	TGTGCCTGGAGCCCCCCGGTTGGGTGGGCGTACGAGCAGTACTTC
few	TRBV3-1/TRBV3-2	TRBJ2-1	.	CASSPHPGLSHRVAYNEQFF	TGTGCCAGCAGCCCACACCCCGGCTTGTCCCACAGGGTTGCCTACAATGAGCAGTTCTTC
.	TRBV11-2	TRBJ1-3	TRBD1	CASSLDRGDGNTIYF	TGTGCCAGCAGCCTGGACAGGGGGGACGGAAACACCATATATTTT